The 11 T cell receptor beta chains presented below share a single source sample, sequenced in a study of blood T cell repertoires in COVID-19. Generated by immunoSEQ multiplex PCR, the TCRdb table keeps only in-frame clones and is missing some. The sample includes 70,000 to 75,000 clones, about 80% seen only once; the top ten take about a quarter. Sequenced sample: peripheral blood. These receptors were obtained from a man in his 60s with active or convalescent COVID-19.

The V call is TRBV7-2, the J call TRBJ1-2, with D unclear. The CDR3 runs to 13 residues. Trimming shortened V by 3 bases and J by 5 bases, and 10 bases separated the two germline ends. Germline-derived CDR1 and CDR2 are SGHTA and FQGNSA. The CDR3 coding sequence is TGTGCCAGCAGCTTTCGAGGGAGTTATGGCTACACCTTC. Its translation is CASSFRGSYGYTF.

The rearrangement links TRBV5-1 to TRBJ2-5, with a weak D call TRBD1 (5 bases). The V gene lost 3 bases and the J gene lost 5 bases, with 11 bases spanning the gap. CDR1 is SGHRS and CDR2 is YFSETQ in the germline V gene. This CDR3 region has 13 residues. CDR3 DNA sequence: TGCGCCAGCAGCTCCAGGGTGATGGAGACCCAGTACTTC. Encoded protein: CASSSRVMETQYF.

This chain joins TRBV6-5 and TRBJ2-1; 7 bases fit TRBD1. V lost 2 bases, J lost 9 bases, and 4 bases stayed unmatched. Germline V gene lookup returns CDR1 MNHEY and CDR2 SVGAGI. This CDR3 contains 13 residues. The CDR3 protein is CASSYDRASEQFF. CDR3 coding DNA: TGTGCCAGCAGTTACGACAGGGCTAGTGAGCAGTTCTTC.

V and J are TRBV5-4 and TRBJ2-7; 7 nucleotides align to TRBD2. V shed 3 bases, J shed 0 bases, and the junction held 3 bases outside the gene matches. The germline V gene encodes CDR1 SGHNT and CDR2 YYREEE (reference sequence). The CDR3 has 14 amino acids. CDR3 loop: CASSSRDYSYEQYF. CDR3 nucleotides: TGTGCCAGCAGCTCCAGGGACTACTCCTACGAGCAGTACTTC.

The CDR3 nucleotides are TGCGCCAGCAGCCAACGGGACAACTCCTACGAGCAGTACTTC. It translates to CASSQRDNSYEQYF. This chain links TRBV4-1 with TRBJ2-7, with D possibly being TRBD1 (6 bases). The V and J ends lost 2 bases and 0 bases respectively, with 8 bases between them. Germline assignment: CDR1 MGHRA and CDR2 YSYEKL. The CDR3 contains 14 residues.

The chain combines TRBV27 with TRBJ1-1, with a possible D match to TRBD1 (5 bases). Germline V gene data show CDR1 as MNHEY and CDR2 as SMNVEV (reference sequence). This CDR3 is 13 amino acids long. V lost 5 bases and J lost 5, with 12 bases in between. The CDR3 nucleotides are TGTGCCAGCAGTAGCTCAGGGTATACTGAAGCTTTCTTT. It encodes CASSSSGYTEAFF.

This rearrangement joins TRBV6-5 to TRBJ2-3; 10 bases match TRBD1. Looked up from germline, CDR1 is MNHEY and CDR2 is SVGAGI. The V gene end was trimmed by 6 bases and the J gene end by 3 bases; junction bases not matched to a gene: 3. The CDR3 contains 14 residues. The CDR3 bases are TGTGCCAGCAGCGACAGGGGGCCTACAGATACGCAGTATTTT. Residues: CASSDRGPTDTQYF.

CDR3 residues: CASSIRQGDEKLFF. The CDR3 bases are TGTGCCAGTAGTATTAGACAGGGCGACGAAAAACTGTTTTTT. The chain joins TRBV19 to TRBJ1-4; 7 bases map to TRBD1. V was clipped by 3 bases and J by 8 bases; unmatched bases: 6. Per germline, CDR1 LNHDA and CDR2 SQIVND (reference sequence). This CDR3 has 14 residues.

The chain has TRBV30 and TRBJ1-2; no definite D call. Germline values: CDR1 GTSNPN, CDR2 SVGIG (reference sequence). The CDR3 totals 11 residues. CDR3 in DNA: TGTGGAGTACGCCAACCCTATGGCTACACCTTC. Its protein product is CGVRQPYGYTF.

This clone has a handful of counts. CDR3 bases: TGTGCCAGCAGTCGCCGGGACTCTTTCACTGAAGCTTTCTTT. It yields the protein CASSRRDSFTEAFF. The chain couples TRBV27 to TRBJ1-1, with D possibly TRBD1 on 5 matching bases. The V end lost 5 bases, the J end lost 4 bases, and 14 bases lay between the germline ends. CDR3 length equals 14 residues. CDR1 is MNHEY, CDR2 SMNVEV, per germline (reference sequence).

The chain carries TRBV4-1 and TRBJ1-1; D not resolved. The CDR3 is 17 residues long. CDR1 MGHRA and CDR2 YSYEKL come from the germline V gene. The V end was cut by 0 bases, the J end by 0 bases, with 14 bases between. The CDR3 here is CASSQDPTQVLNTEAFF. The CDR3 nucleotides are TGCGCCAGCAGCCAAGATCCGACACAAGTTCTGAACACTGAAGCTTTCTTT.